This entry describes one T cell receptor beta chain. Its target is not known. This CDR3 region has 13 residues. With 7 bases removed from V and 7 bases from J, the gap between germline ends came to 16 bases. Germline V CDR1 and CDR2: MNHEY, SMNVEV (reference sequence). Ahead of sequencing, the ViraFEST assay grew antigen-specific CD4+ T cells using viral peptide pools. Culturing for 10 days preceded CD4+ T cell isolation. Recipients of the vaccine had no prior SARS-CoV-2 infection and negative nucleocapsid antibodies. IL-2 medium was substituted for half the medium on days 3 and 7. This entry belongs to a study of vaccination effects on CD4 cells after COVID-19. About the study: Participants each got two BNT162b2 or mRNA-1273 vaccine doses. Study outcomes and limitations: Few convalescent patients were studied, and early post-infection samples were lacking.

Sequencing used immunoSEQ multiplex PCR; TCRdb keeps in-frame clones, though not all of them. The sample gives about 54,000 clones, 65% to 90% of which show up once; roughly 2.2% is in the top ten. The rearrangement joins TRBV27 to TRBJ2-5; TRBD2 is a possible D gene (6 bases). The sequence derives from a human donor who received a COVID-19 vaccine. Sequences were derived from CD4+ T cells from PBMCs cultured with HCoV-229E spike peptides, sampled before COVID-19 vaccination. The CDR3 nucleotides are TGTGCCAGCAAGCTAGCGCCCTGGGGGACCCAGTACTTC. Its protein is CASKLAPWGTQYF.